This T cell receptor (beta chain) appears in the sequencing data of a study of identical twins. Overall study results and limits: Out-of-frame beta chain sequences displayed weaker excess sharing between twins. With monozygotic twins, out-of-frame TCR alpha sharing exceeded what models estimated. Fewer insertions characterized abundant cord blood beta clonotypes, whereas memory repertoires showed none.

CDR3 length: 13 residues. Trimming removed 3 bases from V and 3 bases from J; junction bases left unmatched: 5. Germline values: CDR1 DFQATT, CDR2 SNEGSKA (reference sequence). In regard to this clonotype: The antigen is undetermined.

Via MiXCR, TCRdb re-called the 5' RACE reads, giving one row per CDR3 protein. The sample includes 500,000 to 650,000 distinct CDR3 sequences, under 8.5% of them seen just once. Only healthy Caucasians were included as donors. In addition, the sample was reused for a study of yellow fever vaccine responses in identical twins.

The V and J genes are TRBV20-1 and TRBJ2-7; 7 positions agree with TRBD1. The sequenced sample was PBMCs. This receptor was obtained from a woman aged 18-29 years in good health. As DNA, the CDR3 is TGCAGTGCTAGGACAGGGAATAACTACGAGCAGTACGTC. It specifies CSARTGNNYEQYV.